Below, 32 T cell receptor beta chains from the same sample are listed, as sequenced in a study of vaccination and CD4 T cells after COVID-19 (dated by TCRdb to between 2021 and 2022). Library preparation employed PCR. Sequencing relied on an Illumina iSeq 100. TCR sequencing of DNA from cultured CD4+ T cells used the Oncomine TCR Beta short-read assay at the Johns Hopkins FTIC core. TCRdb itself trimmed the public reads at Q25 with fastp, ran MiXCR and retained productive beta chains. Under each unique CDR3 protein, matching rows form one entry showing the most common genes and DNA. The sample table lists about 25,000 distinct CDR3 sequences, around 42% of them with a count of one. Clones ranked in the top ten supply about 4.3% of the sample. The time point label for this specimen denotes: late sampling 161 to 241 days after vaccination in a few convalescent patients. The sample's treatment or condition label, decoded: 10-day PBMC culture with coronavirus spike peptide pools or control peptides (ViraFEST assay).

These receptors lack a known antigen. The source material was CD4+ T cells from blood, cultured in vitro, sampled about 7 months after SARS-CoV-2 vaccination. Every receptor here comes from a human donor who had recovered from COVID-19.

The chain carries TRBV10-3 and TRBJ2-1; 7 nucleotides match TRBD2. This CDR3 has 14 amino acids. From germline, CDR1 is ENHRY and CDR2 SYGVKD. After removal of 9 bases from V and 2 bases from J, the junction contained 7 bases not matched to a gene. In DNA, the CDR3 is TGTGCCATACACCCTAGCGGTACCTACAATGAGCAGTTCTTC. This codes for CAIHPSGTYNEQFF.

This clonotype was counted a single time. The CDR3 DNA reads as TGTGCCAGCAGCTTAGCTTTCGGGTACCAAGAGACCCAGTACTTC. Translating it yields CASSLAFGYQETQYF. The V gene is TRBV7-9, the J gene TRBJ2-5, with no clear D. Trimming removed 0 bases at V and 0 bases at J, with 8 bases between. The germline CDR1 and CDR2 sequences are SEHNR and FQNEAQ (reference sequence). CDR3 length: 15 amino acids.

The sample holds one count of this clonotype. The chain carries TRBV19 and TRBJ2-6; no clear D gene. There are 14 residues in the CDR3. The germline CDR1 and CDR2 sequences are LNHDA and SQIVND (reference sequence). V lost 6 bases, J lost 0 bases, and 6 bases lay in between. The CDR3 DNA sequence: TGTGCCAGTAGGACGGACTCTGGGGCCAACGTCCTGACTTTC. This sequence encodes CASRTDSGANVLTF.

This clonotype was picked up a small number of times. The chain is built from TRBV19 and TRBJ2-5; 7 bases map to TRBD1. Germline V gene sequence: CDR1 LNHDA, CDR2 SQIVND (reference sequence). Trimming removed 5 bases from V and 1 base from J; junction bases left unmatched: 4. The CDR3 covers 14 residues. The chain's CDR3 is CASSPGQTQETQYF. CDR3 DNA sequence: TGTGCCAGTAGTCCGGGACAGACCCAAGAGACCCAGTACTTC.

Only a few counts were recorded for this clonotype. This CDR3 reads CSAPNRLVGGEQFF. The CDR3 region has the DNA TGCAGTGCTCCCAACCGACTAGTGGGTGGTGAGCAGTTCTTC. The chain has TRBV20-1 and TRBJ2-1; weak D call: TRBD2 (6 bases). Trimming shortened V by 5 bases and J by 9 bases, and 20 bases separated the two germline ends. Germline V gene lookup returns CDR1 DFQATT and CDR2 SNEGSKA (reference sequence). The CDR3 is made up of 14 amino acids.

The rearrangement joins TRBV20-1 to TRBJ1-2; TRBD1 is a possible D gene (5 bases). This CDR3 comprises 14 residues. CDR1 is DFQATT, CDR2 SNEGSKA, per germline (reference sequence). The V end was cut by 3 bases, the J end by 0 bases, with 11 bases between. The CDR3 loop reads CSASPTVPNYGYTF. The CDR3 DNA reads TGCAGTGCTAGCCCGACAGTCCCTAACTATGGCTACACCTTC.

This chain uses TRBV7-9 with TRBJ2-5, with no clear D. V dropped 5 bases and J dropped 7 bases, with 20 bases sitting between them. The CDR3 has 15 residues. Germline CDR1 and CDR2: SEHNR and FQNEAQ (reference sequence). The CDR3 reads CASSGEMAAFGTQYF. In nucleotides, the CDR3 is TGTGCCAGCAGCGGTGAGATGGCGGCATTTGGGACCCAGTACTTC.

The CDR3 DNA is TGTGCCAGCAGAAGGACAGGGGGCCTAGAGACCCAGTACTTC. Translated: CASRRTGGLETQYF. The chain couples TRBV2 to TRBJ2-5; TRBD1 agrees at 11 bases. Germline V lookup: CDR1 SNHLY, CDR2 FYNNEI. V lost 6 bases, J lost 4 bases, and 4 bases stayed unmatched. The CDR3 is 14 amino acids.

The rearrangement uses TRBV2 and TRBJ2-3; possible D gene TRBD2, 5 bases. The CDR3 length is 13 residues. Germline loops: CDR1 SNHLY, CDR2 FYNNEI. V was shortened by 8 bases and J by 2 bases, with 11 bases between the two germline ends. CDR3 in amino acids: CASGQRPTDTQYF. In DNA, the CDR3 is TGTGCCAGCGGCCAGCGGCCCACAGATACGCAGTATTTT.

The rearrangement links TRBV6-1 to TRBJ2-3, with D unclear. This CDR3 region has 13 residues. V was shortened by 3 bases and J by 3 bases, with 7 bases between the two germline ends. Germline V gives CDR1 MNHNS, CDR2 SASEGT. CDR3 amino acids: CASSETPTDTQYF. In DNA form, the CDR3 reads TGTGCCAGCAGTGAGACCCCAACAGATACGCAGTATTTT.

This clonotype was detected a few times. This chain links TRBV7-2 with TRBJ1-1; D is ambiguous. V was trimmed by 2 bases and J by 4 bases, leaving 5 bases between them. The length of the CDR3 is 12 residues. Per the germline V gene, CDR1 is SGHTA and CDR2 is FQGNSA. The CDR3 sequence: CASSLTSTEAFF. CDR3 in DNA: TGTGCCAGCAGCTTAACAAGCACTGAAGCTTTCTTT.

The DNA of the CDR3 is TGTGCCAGCAAAGAGTCGTTCAATCAGCCCCAGCATTTT. Its protein is CASKESFNQPQHF. The chain carries TRBV28 and TRBJ1-5; D gene uncertain. Germline V gene data show CDR1 as MDHEN and CDR2 as SYDVKM. CDR3 length: 13 amino acids. V lost 7 bases and J lost 3, with 10 bases in between.

In its sample, this clonotype was seen a few times. The CDR3 bases are TGTGCCAGCAGTTACGGGTGGGGCACAGATACGCAGTATTTT. Translated: CASSYGWGTDTQYF. V usage is TRBV6-5 and J usage is TRBJ2-3; no clear D. Trimming pared 2 bases from V and 1 base from J, leaving 7 bases between. The CDR3 has 14 amino acids. Germline CDR1 and CDR2: MNHEY and SVGAGI.

This clonotype was counted between two and nine times. The chain uses TRBV20-1 and TRBJ2-2, with D perhaps matching TRBD2 (6 bases). The CDR3 contains 15 residues. Germline values: CDR1 DFQATT, CDR2 SNEGSKA (reference sequence). V was shortened by 3 bases and J by 1 base, with 12 bases between the two germline ends. The CDR3 sequence is CSASHWRENTGELFF. Here the CDR3 DNA reads TGCAGTGCTAGCCATTGGCGGGAGAACACCGGGGAGCTGTTTTTT.

J is TRBJ1-2 and V is TRBV7-2; D uncertain. V lost 1 base and J 7 bases, leaving 13 bases between the germline ends. Looked up from germline, CDR1 is SGHTA and CDR2 is FQGNSA. The length of the CDR3 is 14 residues. DNA for the CDR3: TGTGCCAGCAGCTTAGGATGGGGTCGGGTTGGCTACACCTTC. This translates into CASSLGWGRVGYTF.

The chain recombines TRBV7-2 with TRBJ2-5; D not certain. The length of the CDR3 is 14 residues. Deletions cut 2 bases from V and 5 bases from J, with 12 bases between. Germline-derived CDR1 and CDR2 are SGHTA and FQGNSA. The CDR3 region is CASSLRRLGETQYF. As DNA, the CDR3 is TGTGCCAGCAGCTTACGGAGATTGGGGGAGACCCAGTACTTC.

The gene calls are TRBV7-2 and TRBJ2-1, with D uncertain. Deletions cut 5 bases from V and 7 bases from J, with 12 bases between. CDR3 length: 13 amino acids. In germline, CDR1 is SGHTA, CDR2 FQGNSA. CDR3 loop: CASSPTRSNEQFF. The CDR3 DNA reads as TGTGCCAGCAGCCCGACCCGGAGTAATGAGCAGTTCTTC.

The chain combines TRBV18 with TRBJ2-7; 11 positions agree with TRBD1. This CDR3 has 14 residues. V lost 3 bases to trimming and J lost 6 bases; unmatched junction nucleotides: 4. Germline values: CDR1 KGHSH, CDR2 LQKENI. In nucleotides, the CDR3 is TGTGCCAGCTCACCGTCGGACAGGGGGCTCGAGCAGTACTTC. Translating gives CASSPSDRGLEQYF.

The genes are TRBV7-2 and TRBJ2-3, with TRBD2 matching over 7 bases. The germline gives CDR1 SGHTA, CDR2 FQGNSA. This CDR3 contains 19 residues. V shed 2 bases, J shed 0 bases, and the junction held 14 bases outside the gene matches. CDR3 protein: CASSLPLSAGVWSTDTQYF. DNA for the CDR3: TGTGCCAGCAGCTTACCACTCTCCGCGGGAGTATGGAGCACAGATACGCAGTATTTT.

This clonotype came up a few times. The rearrangement joins TRBV20-1 to TRBJ2-1, with a weak D call TRBD1 (5 bases). The CDR3 extends over 13 amino acids. The V end lost 6 bases, the J end lost 6 bases, and 15 bases lay between the germline ends. Germline CDR1 and CDR2: DFQATT and SNEGSKA (reference sequence). The CDR3 sequence is CSAPDTTPNEQFF. Written as DNA, the CDR3 is TGCAGTGCCCCGGACACAACACCCAATGAGCAGTTCTTC.

The chain uses TRBV6-1 and TRBJ2-2; 9 nucleotides align to TRBD1. The CDR3 contains 16 residues. Unmatched junction bases numbered 13, after V lost 6 bases and J lost 8 bases. Germline CDR1 reads MNHNS; CDR2 reads SASEGT. The CDR3 spells CASRPPGQGIGGELFF. The CDR3 region has the DNA TGTGCCAGCAGGCCACCGGGACAGGGCATTGGAGGGGAGCTGTTTTTT.

This clonotype was observed a few times. The genes are TRBV28 and TRBJ2-3; D is unclear. The CDR3 is made up of 13 amino acids. V was cut by 6 bases and J by 6 bases, with 13 bases left in between. The germline V gene has CDR1 MDHEN and CDR2 SYDVKM. This chain's CDR3 is CASSPGLLDTQYF. CDR3 sequence (DNA): TGTGCCAGCAGCCCGGGTCTACTCGATACGCAGTATTTT.

The chain links TRBV10-3 to TRBJ1-5; the match to TRBD1 covers 8 bases. CDR1 ENHRY and CDR2 SYGVKD come from the germline V gene. J was trimmed by 4 bases and V by 2 bases; bases with no gene match: 4. The CDR3 contains 15 residues. The chain's CDR3 is CAISEQTGVNQPQHF. DNA of the CDR3: TGTGCCATCAGTGAGCAGACAGGGGTAAATCAGCCCCAGCATTTT.

This chain joins TRBV6-5 and TRBJ2-5, with 11 bases fitting TRBD2. V was pared by 0 bases and J by 4 bases, with 28 bases of the junction left unmatched. CDR1 is MNHEY and CDR2 is SVGAGI in the germline V gene. This CDR3 has 24 amino acids. The CDR3 reads CASSYSGIGTPSRSGRAVRETQYF. The DNA of the CDR3 is TGTGCCAGCAGTTACTCGGGGATCGGAACTCCTAGCCGTAGCGGGAGGGCCGTCCGAGAGACCCAGTACTTC.

V and J are TRBV5-8 and TRBJ1-1; D not resolved. Trimming pared 0 bases from V and 3 bases from J, leaving 9 bases between. Per the germline V gene, CDR1 is SGHTS and CDR2 is YDEGEE. The length of the CDR3 is 14 residues. The CDR3 nucleotides read TGTGCCAGCAGCTTGGTATCCACGTACACTGAAGCTTTCTTT. It encodes CASSLVSTYTEAFF.

The chain links TRBV27 to TRBJ1-1; 11 bases are a match to TRBD1. The trim removed 9 bases at V and 4 bases at J, leaving 4 bases unmatched. The germline V gene encodes CDR1 MNHEY and CDR2 SMNVEV (reference sequence). The CDR3 is 13 residues long. DNA of the CDR3: TGTGCCAGTAGGGGGACAGGGGGCACTGAAGCTTTCTTT. Translated: CASRGTGGTEAFF.

CDR3 sequence (DNA): TGTGCCAGCAGATCCCAAGGCGGGAGCTACGAGCAGTACTTC. Protein product: CASRSQGGSYEQYF. The chain is built from TRBV2 and TRBJ2-7, with 7 bases that match TRBD2. This CDR3 spans 14 amino acids. Germline V gives CDR1 SNHLY, CDR2 FYNNEI. Losses at the gene ends were 6 bases for V and 3 bases for J; bases not matched to a gene: 8.

This clonotype came up a few times. The chain couples TRBV19 to TRBJ2-7; perhaps TRBD2 as D (5 bases). This CDR3 region has 13 residues. CDR1 is LNHDA, CDR2 SQIVND, per germline (reference sequence). The V end lost 3 bases, the J end lost 7 bases, and 13 bases lay between the germline ends. CDR3 sequence reads: CASSIARGREQYF. CDR3 coding DNA: TGTGCCAGTAGTATTGCCCGGGGTAGGGAGCAGTACTTC.

This clonotype was picked up a small number of times. The V gene is TRBV15, the J gene TRBJ2-1; 7 bases agree with TRBD2. Germline CDR1 is LNHNV and CDR2 is YYDKDF (reference sequence). CDR3 size: 16 residues. Losses at the gene ends were 8 bases for V and 0 bases for J; bases not matched to a gene: 10. The CDR3 DNA reads as TGTGCCACCGGGGGGGAAGACAGACGCTCCTACAATGAGCAGTTCTTC. Translated, it gives CATGGEDRRSYNEQFF.

This chain connects TRBV28 to TRBJ1-1; the D is unclear. Trimming removed 6 bases from V and 1 base from J, with 15 bases in between. The CDR3 totals 15 residues. Germline lookup yields CDR1 MDHEN and CDR2 SYDVKM. CDR3 coding DNA: TGTGCCAGCAGCCCACCACCCGCCGGGAACACTGAAGCTTTCTTT. Translation gives CASSPPPAGNTEAFF.

This rearrangement joins TRBV19 to TRBJ2-7; tentative D call: TRBD2 (5 bases). The germline CDR1 and CDR2 sequences are LNHDA and SQIVND (reference sequence). Deletions cut 5 bases from V and 6 bases from J, with 8 bases between. The CDR3 spans 11 residues. Written as DNA, the CDR3 is TGTGCCAGTAGTTACGGGGTCGAGCAGTACTTC. Amino acids: CASSYGVEQYF.

The genes are TRBV27 and TRBJ1-6; no firm D call. The germline gives CDR1 MNHEY, CDR2 SMNVEV (reference sequence). Trimming removed 3 bases from V and 9 bases from J, with 12 bases in between. The CDR3 extends over 14 amino acids. CDR3 DNA: TGTGCCAGCAGTTTCCCAGGACGGGGTTCACCCCTCCACTTT. Protein product: CASSFPGRGSPLHF.